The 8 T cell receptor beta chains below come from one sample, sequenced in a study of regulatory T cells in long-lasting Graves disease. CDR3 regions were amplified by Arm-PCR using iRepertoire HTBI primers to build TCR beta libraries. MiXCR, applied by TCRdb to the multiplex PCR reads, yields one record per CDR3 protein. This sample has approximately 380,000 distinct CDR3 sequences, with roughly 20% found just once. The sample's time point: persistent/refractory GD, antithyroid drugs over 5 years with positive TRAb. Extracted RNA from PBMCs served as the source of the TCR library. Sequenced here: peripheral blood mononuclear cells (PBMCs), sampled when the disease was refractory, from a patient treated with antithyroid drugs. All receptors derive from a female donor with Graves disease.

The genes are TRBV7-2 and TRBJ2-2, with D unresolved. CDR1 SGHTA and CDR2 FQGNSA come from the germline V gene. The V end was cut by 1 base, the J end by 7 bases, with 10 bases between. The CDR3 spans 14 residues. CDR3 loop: CASSLVGGYGELFF. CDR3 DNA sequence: TGTGCCAGCAGCTTAGTGGGCGGATACGGGGAGCTGTTTTTT.

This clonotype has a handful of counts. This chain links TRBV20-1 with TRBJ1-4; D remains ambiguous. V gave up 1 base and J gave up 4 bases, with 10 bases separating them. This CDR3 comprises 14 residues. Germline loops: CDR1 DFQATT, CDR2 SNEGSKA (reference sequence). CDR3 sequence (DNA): TGCAGTGCTAGAGTCCACAGTTTTAATGAAAAACTGTTTTTT. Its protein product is CSARVHSFNEKLFF.

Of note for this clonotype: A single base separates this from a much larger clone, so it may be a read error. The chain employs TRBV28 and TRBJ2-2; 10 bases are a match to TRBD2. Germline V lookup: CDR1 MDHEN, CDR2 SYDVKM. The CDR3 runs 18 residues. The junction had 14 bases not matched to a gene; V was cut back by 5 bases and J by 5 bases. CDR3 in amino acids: CASSPSEQRGGRTGELFF. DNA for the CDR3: TGTGCCAGCAGTCCCTCTGAACAGCGGGGGGGTCGGACCGGGGAGCTGTTTTTT.

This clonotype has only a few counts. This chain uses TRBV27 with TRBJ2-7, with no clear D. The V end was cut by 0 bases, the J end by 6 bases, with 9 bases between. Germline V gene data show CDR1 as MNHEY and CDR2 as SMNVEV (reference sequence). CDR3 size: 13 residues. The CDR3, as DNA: TGTGCCAGCAGTTTATCTTGGGCGGCCGAGCAGTACTTC. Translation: CASSLSWAAEQYF.

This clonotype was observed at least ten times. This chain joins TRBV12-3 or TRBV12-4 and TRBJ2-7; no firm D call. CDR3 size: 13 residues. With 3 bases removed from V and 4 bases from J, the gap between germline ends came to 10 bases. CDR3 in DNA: TGTGCCAGCAGTTTTGGCCAGGCTTACGAGCAGTACTTC. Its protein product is CASSFGQAYEQYF.

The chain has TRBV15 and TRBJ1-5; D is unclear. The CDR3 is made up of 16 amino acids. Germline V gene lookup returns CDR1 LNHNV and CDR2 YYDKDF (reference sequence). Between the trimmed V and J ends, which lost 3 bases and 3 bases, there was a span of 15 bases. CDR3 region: CATSRDLDAANQPQHF. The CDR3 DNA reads TGTGCCACCAGCAGGGACCTGGACGCCGCCAATCAGCCCCAGCATTTT.

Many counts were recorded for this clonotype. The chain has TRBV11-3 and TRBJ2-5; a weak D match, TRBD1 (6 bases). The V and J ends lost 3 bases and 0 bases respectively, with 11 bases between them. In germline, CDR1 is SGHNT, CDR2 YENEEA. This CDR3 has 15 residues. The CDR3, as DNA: TGTGCCAGCAGCTTTGGGCAGGGGTACCAAGAGACCCAGTACTTC. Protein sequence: CASSFGQGYQETQYF.

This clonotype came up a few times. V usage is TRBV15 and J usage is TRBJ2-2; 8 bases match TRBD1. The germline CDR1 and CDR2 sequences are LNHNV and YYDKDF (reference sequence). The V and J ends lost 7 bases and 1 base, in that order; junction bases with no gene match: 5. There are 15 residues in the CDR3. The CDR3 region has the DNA TGTGCCACCAACCCGGGACAGGAGAACACCGGGGAGCTGTTTTTT. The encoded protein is CATNPGQENTGELFF.